These T cell receptor beta chains were read from a single sample in a study of regulatory and conventional T cells in RAG deficiency. The method was immunoSEQ multiplex PCR; TCRdb's version includes in-frame clones alone and lacks a portion of them. The table records 20,000 to 25,000 clones, 85% to 95% of them present only once. The same specimen was also included in a second study, on regulatory T cells.

Sample: CD4+ T cells sorted from blood. The receptors were gathered from a human donor in good health. The CDR3 runs from the conserved cysteine through the conserved F or W. The D gene is left open where the match is weak. Clone sizes are given selectively: once, few, many, or a class where the clone is expanded.

CDR3 DNA	CDR3 protein	V gene	clone size	D gene	J gene
TGTGCCAGCAGCGTAAGCGGGGGGCCACCGTACTTC	CASSVSGGPPYF	TRBV9	.	TRBD2	TRBJ2-4
TGTGCCAGCAGAATGGGACTAGCGAACATACCAGATACGCAGTATTTT	CASRMGLANIPDTQYF	TRBV5-6	.	TRBD2	TRBJ2-3
TGTGCCACCGAGTCCCGGGGTGATGAAAAACTGTTTTTT	CATESRGDEKLFF	TRBV6-1	.	.	TRBJ1-4
TGCGCCAGCAGCCAAGATCATATGGCAGGCTACGAGCAGTACTTC	CASSQDHMAGYEQYF	TRBV4-1	.	.	TRBJ2-7
TGTGCCAGCAGTTTAGCGGGGGGTTACAATGAGCAGTTCTTC	CASSLAGGYNEQFF	TRBV27	.	TRBD2	TRBJ2-1
TGTGCCTGGAGTGTACGGCAGGGAGCCGAAAAACTGTTTTTT	CAWSVRQGAEKLFF	TRBV30	.	.	TRBJ1-4
TGCGCCAGCAGCCAAAGTCCTCTACACAGGCGTAATCAGCCCCAGCATTTT	CASSQSPLHRRNQPQHF	TRBV4-1	.	.	TRBJ1-5
TGTGCCAGCAGCGCTAGCGGGGGGTTCAATGAGCAGTTCTTC	CASSASGGFNEQFF	TRBV7-3	.	TRBD2	TRBJ2-1
TGTGCCTGGAGTTCCACAGGGGGTTATGGCTACACCTTC	CAWSSTGGYGYTF	TRBV30	.	TRBD1	TRBJ1-2
TGTGCCAGCAGCCGGGGACAGGGGGTCTACGAGCAGTACTTC	CASSRGQGVYEQYF	TRBV11-1	.	TRBD1	TRBJ2-7
TGTGCCAGCAGTTGGGTCAAACGCTCTGGGGCCAACGTCCTGACTTTC	CASSWVKRSGANVLTF	TRBV13	.	.	TRBJ2-6
TGTGCCAGCAGCATTGGAACCCCCCAGTCCTACGAGCAGTACTTC	CASSIGTPQSYEQYF	TRBV5-8	.	.	TRBJ2-7
TGCGCCAGCAGCCCAGGACAGGGCCATGGCTACACCTTC	CASSPGQGHGYTF	TRBV5-1	.	TRBD1	TRBJ1-2
TGCAGCGTTTCCCAGGACTGGAACACTGAAGCTTTCTTT	CSVSQDWNTEAFF	TRBV29-1	once	.	TRBJ1-1
TGTGCCAGCAGCGTTGACGGGGGACAGTTCAATGAAAAACTGTTTTTT	CASSVDGGQFNEKLFF	TRBV5-4	.	TRBD1	TRBJ1-4
TGCGCCAGCAGCAGTTTAAGGGGGGAGCTGTTTTTT	CASSSLRGELFF	TRBV10-1	.	.	TRBJ2-2
TGCAGCGTCCCGGGACTAGCGGAGGGGAGGGGGGAGCTGTTTTTT	CSVPGLAEGRGELFF	TRBV29-1	.	TRBD2	TRBJ2-2
TGTGCCAGCAGTCAAACGGGCTATGGCTACACCTTC	CASSQTGYGYTF	TRBV6-5	.	.	TRBJ1-2
TGTGCCAGCAGCAAGGAGTCTTCTAGCACAGATACGCAGTATTTT	CASSKESSSTDTQYF	TRBV5-8	.	.	TRBJ2-3
TGCGCCAGCAGCTTGGCCTGGGACAGAATTAATTCACCCCTCCACTTT	CASSLAWDRINSPLHF	TRBV5-1	.	TRBD1	TRBJ1-6
TGTGCCAGCAGCGATCAGGGAAGTACCGGTGAGCAGTTCTTC	CASSDQGSTGEQFF	TRBV28	.	.	TRBJ2-1
TGCAGCGTTGTGTGGCAGCTGAACACTGAAGCTTTCTTT	CSVVWQLNTEAFF	TRBV29-1	.	.	TRBJ1-1
TGTGCCAGCAGTGCGCATGCCGGGAGGGCCCCGTTGAACACTGAAGCTTTCTTT	CASSAHAGRAPLNTEAFF	TRBV2	once	.	TRBJ1-1
TGTGCCAGCAGTGAATGGGAAATGGCGAACACCGGGGAGCTGTTTTTT	CASSEWEMANTGELFF	TRBV2	.	.	TRBJ2-2
TGTGCCAGCAGCGTTGTTGCAGACAACGGCTACGAGCAGTACTTC	CASSVVADNGYEQYF	TRBV9	.	.	TRBJ2-7
TGTGCCAGCAGCGTAAGAAGTAACCCCGGGGAGCTGTTTTTT	CASSVRSNPGELFF	TRBV9	.	.	TRBJ2-2
TGTGCCAGCACCCCACAGGGGACTGAAAAGGCTTTCTTT	CASTPQGTEKAFF	TRBV11-3	.	TRBD1	TRBJ1-1
TGCGCCAGCAGCTTGGGGGACAGAAATCAGCCCCAGCATTTT	CASSLGDRNQPQHF	TRBV5-1	.	TRBD1	TRBJ1-5
TGTGCCAGCTCACCACCGAACAGGGGGAACACTGAAGCTTTCTTT	CASSPPNRGNTEAFF	TRBV18	.	TRBD1	TRBJ1-1
TGCAGCGTTAGGAGCACCGGGGAGCTGTTTTTT	CSVRSTGELFF	TRBV29-1	.	.	TRBJ2-2
TGTGCCAGCAGTTACCAAGCGGGGGGACCCGAGACCCAGTACTTC	CASSYQAGGPETQYF	TRBV6-6	.	TRBD2	TRBJ2-5
TGTGCCAGCAGCCGATCGTTGGGAAGGGGGGTCACCGGGGAGCTGTTTTTT	CASSRSLGRGVTGELFF	TRBV27	few	.	TRBJ2-2
TGTGCCATCAGTGGGGGACTAGGACGGAATGAGCAGTTCTTC	CAISGGLGRNEQFF	TRBV10-3	.	TRBD2	TRBJ2-1
TGTGCCAGCAGCGTCGGGGAGACCCAGTACTTC	CASSVGETQYF	TRBV7-2	.	.	TRBJ2-5
TGCAGCGTTGATCCCTGGGGAGGGGTGAACACTGAAGCTTTCTTT	CSVDPWGGVNTEAFF	TRBV29-1	few	.	TRBJ1-1
TGTGCCATCAGTGAAGGGGCAGGGAAAGGATTTAACTATGGCTACACCTTC	CAISEGAGKGFNYGYTF	TRBV10-3	.	.	TRBJ1-2
TGTGCCAGCAGCTCCCCGGGGGGGGGATACAATGAGCAGTTCTTC	CASSSPGGGYNEQFF	TRBV5-4	.	TRBD2	TRBJ2-1
TGTGCCAGCTCACTCGGGACAGGGGGCTCACCCCTCCACTTT	CASSLGTGGSPLHF	TRBV18	.	TRBD1	TRBJ1-6
TGCGCCAGCAGTGAGTTTGGTTTATTCACCGGGGAGCTGTTTTTT	CASSEFGLFTGELFF	TRBV10-2	.	.	TRBJ2-2
TGTGCCAGCAGTCTCCAGGGTTACGAGCAGTACTTC	CASSLQGYEQYF	TRBV28	.	.	TRBJ2-7